Shown below are 30 T cell receptor beta chains from a single sample sequenced in a study of post-analysis software for immune sequencing data. General study findings and limits: Included in a set of five TRBV segments more frequent in patients than controls were TRBV5-6, TRBV5-1 and TRBV20-1.

What these receptors recognize is not known. cDNA libraries of TCR beta carried unique molecular identifiers. TCRdb re-derived calls from the PCR reads in MiXCR, one entry per CDR3 protein. The profile covers 250,000 to 300,000 distinct CDR3 sequences, with 35% to 40% appearing a single time and 4% to 5.5% taken by the ten largest. The specimen sequenced was blood. All receptors derive from a girl aged 5-17 years with multiple sclerosis.

This clonotype showed up many times. The chain has TRBV10-3 and TRBJ1-1; 7 nucleotides line up with TRBD1. V lost 4 bases, J lost 1 base, and 6 bases stayed unmatched. Germline V lookup: CDR1 ENHRY, CDR2 SYGVKD. CDR3 size: 15 residues. CDR3 nucleotide sequence: TGTGCCATCAGTGGCAGAGGGACAGCGAACACTGAAGCTTTCTTT. Translation gives CAISGRGTANTEAFF.

The count of this clonotype is one. A much larger clone lies a single base off, so this may be a read error. The rearrangement uses TRBV6-5 and TRBJ1-6, with a possible D match to TRBD1 (6 bases). The CDR3 has 13 amino acids. Trimming took 0 bases from V and 18 from J, leaving 15 bases between them. The germline V gene encodes CDR1 MNHEY and CDR2 SVGAGI. As DNA, the CDR3 is TGTGCCAGCAGTTACTCCCGGGACACGTCCCGCCACTTT. This encodes CASSYSRDTSRHF.

This clonotype showed up many times. The J gene is TRBJ1-4, the V gene TRBV10-3, with 8 nucleotides matching TRBD1. J gave up 0 bases and V 5 bases, and 2 bases lay outside the gene matches. The germline V gene encodes CDR1 ENHRY and CDR2 SYGVKD. There are 15 residues in the CDR3. In DNA form, the CDR3 reads TGTGCCATCAGTACAGGGGGTGCAACTAATGAAAAACTGTTTTTT. Translating gives CAISTGGATNEKLFF.

Comment on this clonotype: One base away lies a much larger clone, so this may be a sequencing read error. V and J are TRBV29-1 and TRBJ2-3; D remains unclear. From germline, CDR1 is SQVTM and CDR2 ANQGSEA. The CDR3 is made up of 13 amino acids. In nucleotides, the CDR3 is TGCAGCGTTGAAGGGTGGAGCACAGATGCGCAGTATTTT. It specifies CSVEGWSTDAQYF.

This clonotype was seen at least ten times. The genes are TRBV20-1 and TRBJ2-4, with 10 nucleotides matching TRBD2. V lost 2 bases, J lost 6 bases, and 7 bases stayed unmatched. Germline V gene data show CDR1 as DFQATT and CDR2 as SNEGSKA (reference sequence). This CDR3 has 15 amino acids. CDR3 coding DNA: TGCAGTGCTAGAAAAGCGGGAGGGCCGGGAAACATTCAGTACTTC. This codes for CSARKAGGPGNIQYF.

This clonotype has at least ten counts. The chain carries TRBV14 and TRBJ2-6; D may be TRBD2 (5 bases). In germline, CDR1 is SGHDN, CDR2 FVKESK. Trimming stripped 3 bases from V and 2 bases from J, with 14 bases between. CDR3 length: 17 residues. CDR3 residues: CASSHPPGKAGANVLTF. For the CDR3, the DNA is TGTGCCAGCAGCCATCCCCCGGGAAAGGCTGGGGCCAACGTCCTGACTTTC.

V and J are TRBV7-8 and TRBJ2-6, with D perhaps given as TRBD1 or TRBD2 (5 bases each). The CDR3 contains 18 residues. Looked up from germline, CDR1 is SGHVS and CDR2 is FQNEAQ. The germline V and J ends were trimmed by 3 bases and 0 bases, with 15 bases remaining between them. CDR3 sequence: CASSLRGRWISGANVLTF. For the CDR3, the DNA is TGTGCCAGCAGCTTGAGGGGACGGTGGATCTCTGGGGCCAACGTCCTGACTTTC.

This clonotype was counted at least ten times. The genes are TRBV18 and TRBJ2-7, with D unresolved. V was cut by 4 bases and J by 4 bases, with 11 bases left in between. The CDR3 has 13 amino acids. The V gene's germline CDR1 is KGHSH and CDR2 LQKENI. This chain's CDR3 is CASSLSNRYEQYF. For the CDR3, the DNA is TGTGCCAGCTCACTCTCGAACCGATACGAGCAGTACTTC.

The chain carries TRBV5-1 and TRBJ2-3, with D unclear. There are 15 residues in the CDR3. V lost 4 bases and J 1 base, leaving 13 bases between the germline ends. The germline CDR1 and CDR2 sequences are SGHRS and YFSETQ. In DNA, the CDR3 is TGCGCCAGCAGCGTAGGTTTTGAGGGCACAGATACGCAGTATTTT. It translates to CASSVGFEGTDTQYF.

In this sample, this clonotype turned up many times. The J gene is TRBJ2-3, the V gene TRBV7-2; 14 bases match TRBD2. Germline V gives CDR1 SGHTA, CDR2 FQGNSA. V shed 3 bases, J shed 5 bases, and the junction held 4 bases outside the gene matches. This CDR3 is built from 16 residues. The CDR3 bases are TGTGCCAGCAGCTTGACTAGCGGGAGGGCCTTAGATACGCAGTATTTT. It specifies CASSLTSGRALDTQYF.

The V and J genes are TRBV5-6 and TRBJ1-1; D not resolved. CDR3 length: 14 amino acids. Germline CDR1 SGHDT, CDR2 YYEEEE. Trimming removed 0 bases at V and 4 bases at J, with 10 bases between. The CDR3 sequence: CASSLGRMSTEAFF. CDR3 bases: TGTGCCAGCAGCTTGGGGAGGATGAGCACTGAAGCTTTCTTT.

This clonotype was detected many times. V is TRBV12-3 or TRBV12-4 and J is TRBJ2-4; possible D gene TRBD2, 5 bases. The CDR3 spans 12 residues. The ends were cut back, 10 bases at V and 0 bases at J, with 7 bases in the middle. CDR3 nucleotides: TGTGCCACAGCGGTAGCCAAAAACATTCAGTACTTC. This codes for CATAVAKNIQYF.

This clonotype occurred many times. This chain links TRBV29-1 with TRBJ1-4, with 9 bases identical to TRBD1. CDR3 length equals 13 residues. V shed 6 bases and J 6 bases; nucleotides not matched to a gene: 5. Germline values: CDR1 SQVTM, CDR2 ANQGSEA. The CDR3 loop is CSVGDRVYEKLFF. Here the CDR3 DNA reads TGCAGCGTGGGGGACAGGGTCTATGAAAAACTGTTTTTT.

This clonotype was picked up many times. The chain employs TRBV2 and TRBJ2-3, with TRBD2 identical over 10 bases. J gave up 8 bases and V 3 bases, and 14 bases lay outside the gene matches. CDR3 length: 17 residues. The V gene's germline CDR1 is SNHLY and CDR2 FYNNEI. CDR3 sequence: CASSEWGTSASVGTQYF. The DNA for the CDR3 is TGTGCCAGCAGTGAGTGGGGGACTAGCGCGTCGGTGGGTACGCAGTATTTT. Filled out from reference TRBV2 and TRBJ2-3, the complete variable domain reads EPEVTQTPSHQVTQMGQEVILRCVPISNHLYFYWYRQILGQKVEFLVSFYNNEISEKSEIFDDQFSVERPDGSNFTLKIRSTKLEDSAMYFCASSEWGTSASVGTQYFGPGTRLTVL.

This clonotype was observed at least ten times. V is TRBV29-1 and J is TRBJ2-1; 11 bases agree with TRBD2. The trim removed 6 bases at V and 3 bases at J, leaving 1 base unmatched. CDR3 length: 13 amino acids. Germline CDR1 SQVTM, CDR2 ANQGSEA. The CDR3 region is CSVGLAGYNEQFF. As DNA, the CDR3 is TGCAGCGTCGGACTAGCGGGCTACAATGAGCAGTTCTTC.

CDR3 protein: CASSHLAGGTLGETQYF. DNA of the CDR3: TGTGCCAGCAGTCACCTGGCGGGGGGGACGTTGGGAGAGACCCAGTACTTC. This chain uses TRBV12-3 or TRBV12-4 with TRBJ2-5; 9 bases align to TRBD2. CDR3 length: 17 residues. Germline trimming cut 5 bases from V and 4 bases from J; bases unmatched to any gene: 14.

This clonotype was found many times. CDR3 residues: CASSPLDGGADTQYF. CDR3 DNA: TGCGCCAGCAGCCCTCTCGACGGAGGGGCAGATACGCAGTATTTT. The chain uses TRBV5-1 and TRBJ2-3; TRBD2 might be the D (6 bases). The CDR3 is 15 amino acids. The germline V gene encodes CDR1 SGHRS and CDR2 YFSETQ. V was shortened by 4 bases and J by 4 bases, with 16 bases between the two germline ends.

This clonotype was picked up a small number of times. This chain connects TRBV29-1 to TRBJ2-3; tentatively, D is TRBD2 (5 bases). V was cut by 2 bases and J by 6 bases, with 18 bases left in between. In germline, CDR1 is SQVTM, CDR2 ANQGSEA. The CDR3 covers 15 residues. CDR3 amino acids: CSVERVGAIVDTQYF. The CDR3 DNA reads TGCAGCGTTGAAAGAGTGGGAGCGATTGTTGATACGCAGTATTTT.

This clonotype occurred many times. V is TRBV20-1 and J is TRBJ2-3; D is unclear. Trimming removed 2 bases at V and 0 bases at J, with 12 bases between. CDR1 is DFQATT and CDR2 is SNEGSKA in the germline V gene (reference sequence). CDR3 length: 15 amino acids. CDR3 sequence: CSARMFQTSTDTQYF. The CDR3 DNA sequence: TGCAGTGCTAGAATGTTTCAGACTAGCACAGATACGCAGTATTTT.

The chain is built from TRBV6-2 or TRBV6-3 and TRBJ1-2; D remains unclear. Germline lookup yields CDR1 MNHEY and CDR2 SVGEGT. V lost 6 bases and J lost 6, with 23 bases in between. CDR3 size: 16 residues. The CDR3 sequence is CASRNSDYTVRNGYTF. CDR3 nucleotide sequence: TGTGCCAGCAGAAACTCAGACTACACCGTTCGAAATGGCTACACCTTC.

V usage is TRBV20-1 and J usage is TRBJ1-1; D gene uncertain. This CDR3 spans 13 amino acids. Germline V gene sequence: CDR1 DFQATT, CDR2 SNEGSKA (reference sequence). V was clipped by 2 bases and J by 0 bases, with 7 bases between them. The CDR3 nucleotides read TGCAGTGCTAGAAAGGGTTTGAACACTGAAGCTTTCTTT. Translating gives CSARKGLNTEAFF.

The genes are TRBV20-1 and TRBJ2-3, with 11 positions matching TRBD2. This CDR3 is built from 16 residues. Looked up from germline, CDR1 is DFQATT and CDR2 is SNEGSKA (reference sequence). V lost 0 bases, J lost 3 bases, and 5 bases stayed unmatched. CDR3 amino acids: CSAREVLAGVTDTQYF. CDR3 sequence (DNA): TGCAGTGCTAGAGAAGTACTAGCGGGAGTTACAGATACGCAGTATTTT.

This clonotype was recorded a few times. This sequence joins TRBV20-1 and TRBJ2-1; possible D gene TRBD2, 6 bases. From germline, CDR1 is DFQATT and CDR2 SNEGSKA (reference sequence). This CDR3 has 12 amino acids. Trimming took 0 bases from V and 9 from J, leaving 9 bases between them. CDR3 amino acids: CSARDRRGEQFF. DNA of the CDR3: TGCAGTGCTAGAGATCGGAGGGGTGAGCAGTTCTTC.

This clonotype was observed a handful of times. The chain employs TRBV19 and TRBJ1-4; the D gene is possibly TRBD1 (5 bases). Trimming left V 6 bases short and J 6 bases short, with 17 bases between. CDR1 is LNHDA and CDR2 is SQIVND in the germline V gene (reference sequence). The CDR3 is made up of 15 amino acids. As DNA, the CDR3 is TGTGCCAGTAGGGACTGGAGGGGCCGGGATGAAAAACTGTTTTTT. Residues: CASRDWRGRDEKLFF.

The sample holds a few counts of this clonotype. The rearrangement joins TRBV28 to TRBJ2-2; D gene unclear. The V and J ends lost 6 bases and 2 bases respectively, with 10 bases between them. Germline V gives CDR1 MDHEN, CDR2 SYDVKM. The CDR3 length is 14 residues. The CDR3 DNA is TGTGCCAGCAGGCCAGACACAAACACCGGGGAGCTGTTTTTT. This gives the protein CASRPDTNTGELFF.

This clonotype was recorded at least ten times. The chain joins TRBV12-3 or TRBV12-4 to TRBJ1-6, with 7 positions matching TRBD1. The trim removed 3 bases at V and 9 bases at J, leaving 5 bases unmatched. The CDR3 is 14 amino acids. CDR3 in amino acids: CASSFGGGSSPLHF. For the CDR3, the DNA is TGTGCCAGCAGTTTTGGAGGGGGCTCTTCACCCCTCCACTTT.

Details on this clonotype: One junction end does not reproduce the germline sequence, and a read error may be involved. The chain uses TRBV27 and TRBJ2-1; tentative D call: TRBD1 (6 bases). The CDR3 contains 15 residues. Germline CDR1 MNHEY, CDR2 SMNVEV (reference sequence). This CDR3 reads CASSLRGRGLDEQFF. The CDR3 region has the DNA TGTGCCAGTAGTTTAAGGGGCAGGGGTTTGGATGAGCAGTTCTTC.

This clonotype was detected many times. V and J are TRBV9 and TRBJ2-5, with unresolved D. Germline V CDR1 and CDR2: SGDLS, YYNGEE. The V end was cut by 0 bases, the J end by 5 bases, with 8 bases between. This CDR3 has 13 amino acids. CDR3 sequence (DNA): TGTGCCAGCAGCGTAGCTACGAGTGAGACCCAGTACTTC. Its protein is CASSVATSETQYF.

This clonotype was seen at least ten times. The V gene is TRBV7-9, the J gene TRBJ2-1; TRBD1 is a possible D gene (5 bases). Germline V gene lookup returns CDR1 SEHNR and CDR2 FQNEAQ (reference sequence). Trimming took 5 bases from V and 5 from J, leaving 19 bases between them. The CDR3 runs to 16 residues. The CDR3 loop reads CASSPTGPQGNNEQFF. For the CDR3, the DNA is TGTGCCAGCAGCCCCACCGGGCCCCAGGGCAACAATGAGCAGTTCTTC.

This clonotype was seen more than once but under ten times. J is TRBJ2-2 and V is TRBV6-5; possible D gene TRBD1, 5 bases. This CDR3 has 16 residues. In germline, CDR1 is MNHEY, CDR2 SVGAGI. Trimming cost V 2 bases and J 1 base, with 11 bases left between them. CDR3 nucleotide sequence: TGTGCCAGCAGTTACAGGCCCAGGGTGAACACCGGGGAGCTGTTTTTT. Amino acid sequence: CASSYRPRVNTGELFF.